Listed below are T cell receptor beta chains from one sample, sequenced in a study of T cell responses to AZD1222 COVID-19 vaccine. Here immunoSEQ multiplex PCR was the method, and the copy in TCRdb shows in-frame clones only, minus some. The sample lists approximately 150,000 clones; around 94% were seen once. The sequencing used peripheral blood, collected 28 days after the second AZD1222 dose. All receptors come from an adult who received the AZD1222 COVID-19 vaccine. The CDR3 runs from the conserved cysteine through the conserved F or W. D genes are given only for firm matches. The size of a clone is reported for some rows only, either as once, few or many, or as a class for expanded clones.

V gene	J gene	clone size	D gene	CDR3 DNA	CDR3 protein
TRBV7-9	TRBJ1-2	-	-	TGTGCCAGCAGCCCCTTGGGATGGAACTATGGCTACACCTTC	CASSPLGWNYGYTF
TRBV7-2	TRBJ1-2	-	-	TGTGCCAGCAGCTCCTACAGAGGGCTTTGGGGCTACACCTTC	CASSSYRGLWGYTF
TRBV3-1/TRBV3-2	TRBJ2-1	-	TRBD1	TGTGCCAGCAGCGCACAGGGGGCTATTTACAATGAGCAGTTCTTC	CASSAQGAIYNEQFF
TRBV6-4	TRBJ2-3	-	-	TGTGCCAGCAGTCCCAGTCTTAGCACAGATACGCAGTATTTT	CASSPSLSTDTQYF
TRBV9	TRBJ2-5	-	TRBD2	TGTGCCAGCAGCGTAGGACTAGCGGGAAGAGAGACCCAGTACTTC	CASSVGLAGRETQYF
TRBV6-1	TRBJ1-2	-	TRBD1	TGTGCCAGCAGTGAAGTCGACAGGGGGATCTATGGCTACACCTTC	CASSEVDRGIYGYTF
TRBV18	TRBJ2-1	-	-	TGTGCCAGCTCACCGACCCCTGAGGGAATCGATGAGCAGTTCTTC	CASSPTPEGIDEQFF
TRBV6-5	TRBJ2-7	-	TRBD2	TGTGCCACCAATGCGGGACTAGCGGGGCTAATGTACTTC	CATNAGLAGLMYF
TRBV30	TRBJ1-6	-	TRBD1	TGTGCCTGGAGGTCTACAGGGGGCCCCATTTCACCCCTCCACTTT	CAWRSTGGPISPLHF
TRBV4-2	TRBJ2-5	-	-	TGTGCCAGCAGCCAAGACGGTCAGAGGCAAGAGACCCAGTACTTC	CASSQDGQRQETQYF
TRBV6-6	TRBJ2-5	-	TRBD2	TGTGCCAGCAACCACGGACTAGCGGCCCCTTCGGAGACCCAGTACTTC	CASNHGLAAPSETQYF
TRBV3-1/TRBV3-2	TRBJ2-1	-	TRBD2	TGTGCCAGCAGCCCCCTAGCGGGAGGGGTAAGTGAGCAGTTCTTC	CASSPLAGGVSEQFF
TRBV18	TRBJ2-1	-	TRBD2	TGTGCCAGCTCACCAGAGCGGGGGCCCTACAATGAGCAGTTCTTC	CASSPERGPYNEQFF
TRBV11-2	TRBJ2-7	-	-	TGTGCCAGCAGCCGCATCAGGCTTACCCACGAGCAGTACTTC	CASSRIRLTHEQYF
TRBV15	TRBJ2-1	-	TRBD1	TGTGCCACCTCGGACAGGCGGTACAATGAGCAGTTCTTC	CATSDRRYNEQFF
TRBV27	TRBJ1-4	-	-	TGTGCCAGCAGTTTAACCCCTGCTCAAGGGGAAAAACTGTTTTTT	CASSLTPAQGEKLFF
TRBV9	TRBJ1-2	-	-	TGTGCCAGCAGCGCCACCGGGACGAACTCCGGCTACACCTTC	CASSATGTNSGYTF
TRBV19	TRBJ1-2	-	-	TGTGCCAGTACCAGACAGGCTACTCCCCTACGTCCGACCTATGGCTACACCTTC	CASTRQATPLRPTYGYTF
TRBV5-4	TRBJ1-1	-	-	TGTGCCAGCAGCACACAGGGTGCCGGCACTGAAGCTTTCTTT	CASSTQGAGTEAFF
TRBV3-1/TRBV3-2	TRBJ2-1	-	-	TGTGCCAGCAGCCAAGGGTACTACAATGAGCAGTTCTTC	CASSQGYYNEQFF
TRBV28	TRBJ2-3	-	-	TGTGCCAGTACAGCAAGAATCACAGATACGCAGTATTTT	CASTARITDTQYF
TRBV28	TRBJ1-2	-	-	TGTGCCAACTCTGGGGGCAGGAACTATGGCTACACCTTC	CANSGGRNYGYTF
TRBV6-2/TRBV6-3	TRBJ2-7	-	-	TGTGCCAGCAGTTGGAGGCGGGGTCTCTACGAGCAGTACTTC	CASSWRRGLYEQYF
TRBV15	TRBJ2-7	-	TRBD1	TGTGCCACCAGCAGATCGGACAGGGGGCCCTACGAGCAGTACTTC	CATSRSDRGPYEQYF
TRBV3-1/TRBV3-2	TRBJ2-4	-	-	TGTGCCAGCACCTATGGCCTAGCGACCAAAAACATTCAGTACTTC	CASTYGLATKNIQYF
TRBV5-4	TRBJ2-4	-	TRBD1	TGTGCCAGCAGCCCGGGACAGGGAACGAACATTCAGTACTTC	CASSPGQGTNIQYF
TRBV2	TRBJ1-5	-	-	TGTGCCAGCAGTGCTGAGGGAGCATTTCAGCCCCAGCATTTT	CASSAEGAFQPQHF
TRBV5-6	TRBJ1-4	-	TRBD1	TGTGCCAGCAGCTCACTACGACAGGGGGCAGTAGGTGAAAAACTGTTTTTT	CASSSLRQGAVGEKLFF
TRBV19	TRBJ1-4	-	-	TGTGCCAGTAGTATACAGTCCTCGGGCTTTACCAAGGGAGAACTGTTTTTT	CASSIQSSGFTKGELFF
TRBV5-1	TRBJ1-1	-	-	TGCGCCAGCAGCTTGAGTAGGAACACTGAAGCTTTCTTT	CASSLSRNTEAFF
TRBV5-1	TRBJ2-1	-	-	TGCGCCAGCAGCTTGTTGCCAAAAAATGAGCAGTTCTTC	CASSLLPKNEQFF
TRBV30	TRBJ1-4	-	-	TGTGCCTGGAGTGTAGTGGGGGGTGAAAAACTGTTTTTT	CAWSVVGGEKLFF
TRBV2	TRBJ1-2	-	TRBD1	TGTGCCAGCAGTTCGACCGGGACAGGGAATGGCTACACCTTC	CASSSTGTGNGYTF
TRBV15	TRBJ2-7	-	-	TGTGCCACCAGCAGAGATCTAGGGGCAGGCCTCTACGAGCAGTACTTC	CATSRDLGAGLYEQYF
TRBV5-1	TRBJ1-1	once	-	TGCGCCAGCAGCTTGGTTTGGGGAACTGAAGCTTTCTTT	CASSLVWGTEAFF
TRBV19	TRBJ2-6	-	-	TGTGCCACCGACCAATTCTCTGGGGCCAACGTCCTGACTTTC	CATDQFSGANVLTF
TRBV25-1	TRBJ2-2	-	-	TGTGCCAGCAGTGAATTGCGGATTAGCGGGGAGCTGTTTTTT	CASSELRISGELFF
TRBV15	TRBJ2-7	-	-	TGTGCCACCAGCCTAGATAAACCCGGGTGGGGTGGCTACGAGCAGTACTTC	CATSLDKPGWGGYEQYF
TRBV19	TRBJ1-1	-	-	TGTGCCAGTACCGGATGGGCTTCGAAAGAAGCTTTCTTT	CASTGWASKEAFF
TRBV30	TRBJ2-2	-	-	TGTGCCTGGAGTGTACCCGCTTTCTCCACCGGGGAGCTGTTTTTT	CAWSVPAFSTGELFF
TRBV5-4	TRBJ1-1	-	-	TGTGCCAGCAGCAAAGACCCGAACTCTGAAGCTTTCTTT	CASSKDPNSEAFF
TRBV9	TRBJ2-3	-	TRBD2	TGTGCCAGCAGCGTAGTGAGCGGGAGGGCCACAGATACGCAGTATTTT	CASSVVSGRATDTQYF
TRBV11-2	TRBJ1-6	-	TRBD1	TGTGCCAGCAGCTTGGACAGGGTGATCTCTTCACCCCTCCACTTT	CASSLDRVISSPLHF
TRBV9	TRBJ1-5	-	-	TGTGCCAGCAGCGTGGACACTTATCAGCCCCAGCATTTT	CASSVDTYQPQHF
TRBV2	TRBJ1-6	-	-	TGTGCCAGCAGTGAATTGGGTTCACCCCTCCACTTT	CASSELGSPLHF
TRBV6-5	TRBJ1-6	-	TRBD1	TGTGCCAGCAGTTACGGGACAGCCTATAATTCACCCCTCCACTTT	CASSYGTAYNSPLHF
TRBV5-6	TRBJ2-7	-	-	TGTGCCAGCAGCTTGGGTGGTGGGGGTAGCCACGAGCAGTACTTC	CASSLGGGGSHEQYF
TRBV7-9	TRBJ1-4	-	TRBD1	TGTGCCAGCAGCTTACTCGGACAGGGGCTCCGCATGGGTAATGAAAAACTGTTTTTT	CASSLLGQGLRMGNEKLFF
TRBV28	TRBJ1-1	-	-	TGTGCCAGCAGTTTAGGGGCCTGGGCTTTCTTT	CASSLGAWAFF
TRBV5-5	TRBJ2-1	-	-	TGTGCCAGCAGCTTTCGGCGGGAAAGCGTGGGTGAGCAGTTCTTC	CASSFRRESVGEQFF
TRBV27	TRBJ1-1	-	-	TGTGCCAGCAGTTTTCAGGGGTCTCGAAGGTGGACGACCACTGAAGCTTTCTTT	CASSFQGSRRWTTTEAFF
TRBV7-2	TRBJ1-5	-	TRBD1	TGTGCCAGCAGCGCGGGACAGGCTACAAATCAGCCCCAGCATTTT	CASSAGQATNQPQHF
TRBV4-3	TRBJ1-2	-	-	TGCGCCAGCAGCCCTGACCAGGGGCTGGGGGTCTCCTATGGCTACACCTTC	CASSPDQGLGVSYGYTF
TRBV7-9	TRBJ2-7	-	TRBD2	TGTGCCAGCAGCTTAACGACTAGCGGGCCCTACGAGCAGTACTTC	CASSLTTSGPYEQYF
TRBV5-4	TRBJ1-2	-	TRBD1	TGTGCCAGCACCCGGGCCGGGGACAGGGGATCTGGCTACACCTTC	CASTRAGDRGSGYTF